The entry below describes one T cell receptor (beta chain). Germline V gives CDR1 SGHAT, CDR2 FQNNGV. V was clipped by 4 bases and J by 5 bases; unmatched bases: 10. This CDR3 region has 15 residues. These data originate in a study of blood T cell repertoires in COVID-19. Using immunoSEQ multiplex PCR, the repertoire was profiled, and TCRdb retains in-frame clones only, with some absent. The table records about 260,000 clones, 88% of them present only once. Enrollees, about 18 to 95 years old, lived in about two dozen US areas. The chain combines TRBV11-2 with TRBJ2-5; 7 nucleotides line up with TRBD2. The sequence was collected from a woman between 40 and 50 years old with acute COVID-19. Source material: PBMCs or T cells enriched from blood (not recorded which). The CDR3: CASSSRVAGGETQYF. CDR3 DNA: TGTGCCAGCAGCTCGAGGGTAGCGGGCGGTGAGACCCAGTACTTC.